This entry features one T cell receptor beta chain sequence. This CDR3 is 15 amino acids long. V shed 6 bases, J shed 7 bases, and the junction held 7 bases outside the gene matches. Germline V gene lookup returns CDR1 SGHTA and CDR2 FQGNSA. The data are from a study of blood T cell repertoires in COVID-19. Study-wide background: The United States, Italy and Spain provided the acute and convalescent COVID-19 samples. Nucleic acid was either cDNA or gDNA, and it came from T cells, B-cell-depleted T cells, or PBMCs.

Enrolled during active infection, Seattle patients were then followed longitudinally. As processed by the authors: Counts of nucleated cells, estimated from reference gene primer amplification, were obtained. The assay was immunoSEQ multiplex PCR, and TCRdb's table has in-frame clones only and misses some. V and J calls plus clone size are reproduced from that table; the DNA served to infer D and trimming. The sample lists under 200,000 clones, 85% occurring once. The chain links TRBV7-2 to TRBJ1-6; 9 nucleotides match TRBD1. This clonotype was obtained from a man aged 60 to 75 with COVID-19, enrolled during active disease. The sequenced sample was peripheral blood. The CDR3 sequence: CASRPTGGGNSPLHF. The CDR3 coding sequence is TGTGCCAGCAGGCCTACAGGGGGCGGCAATTCACCCCTCCACTTT.